The rows below give T cell receptor beta chains drawn from one sample of a study of cytomegalovirus exposure and HLA in healthy donors. The table came from immunoSEQ multiplex PCR; TCRdb's copy has only in-frame clones and leaves some out. The sample table includes approximately 110,000 clones. The sample consisted of PBMCs. Receptors were obtained from a man in his forties in good health and CMV-seropositive. Both conserved end residues are part of each CDR3. The D gene is left open where the match is weak. Only part of the rows carry a size: once, few, many, or a class if the clone is expanded.

cdr3_aa: CASSSTSQETQYF
cdr3_nt: TGTGCCAGCAGCTCCACTAGCCAAGAGACCCAGTACTTC
d_call: NA
cdr3_length: 13
j_call: TRBJ2-5
clone_size: NA
v_call: TRBV7-3

cdr3_aa: CASSHRTGSGVTEAFF
cdr3_nt: TGTGCCAGCAGTCACAGGACAGGGAGCGGCGTCACTGAAGCTTTCTTT
d_call: TRBD1
cdr3_length: 16
j_call: TRBJ1-1
clone_size: NA
v_call: TRBV6-6

cdr3_aa: CASSESPAGVFTDTQYF
cdr3_nt: TGTGCCAGCAGTGAATCTCCAGCGGGAGTATTCACAGATACGCAGTATTTT
d_call: TRBD2
cdr3_length: 17
j_call: TRBJ2-3
clone_size: NA
v_call: TRBV25-1

cdr3_aa: CASSFGGVDTQYF
cdr3_nt: TGTGCCAGCAGCTTCGGGGGGGTAGATACGCAGTATTTT
d_call: TRBD2
cdr3_length: 13
j_call: TRBJ2-3
clone_size: NA
v_call: TRBV5-6

cdr3_aa: CASSLTNTPTYEQYF
cdr3_nt: TGTGCCAGCAGCTTAACCAATACACCGACCTACGAGCAGTACTTC
d_call: NA
cdr3_length: 15
j_call: TRBJ2-7
clone_size: NA
v_call: TRBV7-3

cdr3_aa: CASSSHDLTGILSNQPQHF
cdr3_nt: TGTGCCAGTAGTTCGCATGACCTGACAGGGATTCTTAGCAATCAGCCCCAGCATTTT
d_call: TRBD1
cdr3_length: 19
j_call: TRBJ1-5
clone_size: NA
v_call: TRBV19

cdr3_aa: CASSGSLREKGDEQYF
cdr3_nt: TGTGCCAGCAGTGGAAGTTTGCGGGAGAAGGGCGACGAGCAGTACTTC
d_call: TRBD2
cdr3_length: 16
j_call: TRBJ2-7
clone_size: NA
v_call: TRBV6-1

cdr3_aa: CASSALANQETQYF
cdr3_nt: TGTGCCAGCAGCGCACTAGCGAACCAAGAGACCCAGTACTTC
d_call: TRBD2
cdr3_length: 14
j_call: TRBJ2-5
clone_size: NA
v_call: TRBV11-1

cdr3_aa: CASSRGLGLQPQHF
cdr3_nt: TGTGCCAGCAGTAGGGGGCTGGGGCTACAGCCCCAGCATTTT
d_call: TRBD1
cdr3_length: 14
j_call: TRBJ1-5
clone_size: medium-sized
v_call: TRBV6-6

cdr3_aa: CASSGGGGQNTEAFF
cdr3_nt: TGTGCCAGCAGTGGCGGCGGGGGGCAGAACACTGAAGCTTTCTTT
d_call: NA
cdr3_length: 15
j_call: TRBJ1-1
clone_size: NA
v_call: TRBV28

cdr3_aa: CASSFATGDNQPQHF
cdr3_nt: TGTGCCAGCAGCTTCGCGACAGGCGACAATCAGCCCCAGCATTTT
d_call: NA
cdr3_length: 15
j_call: TRBJ1-5
clone_size: NA
v_call: TRBV5-6

cdr3_aa: CASSSHTTGTGALDEQFF
cdr3_nt: TGTGCCAGCAGCTCCCACACTACCGGGACAGGGGCCTTGGATGAGCAGTTCTTC
d_call: TRBD1
cdr3_length: 18
j_call: TRBJ2-1
clone_size: NA
v_call: TRBV28

cdr3_aa: CASSLNPSGSSYNEQFF
cdr3_nt: TGTGCCAGCAGCCTGAACCCTAGCGGGAGCTCCTACAATGAGCAGTTCTTC
d_call: TRBD2
cdr3_length: 17
j_call: TRBJ2-1
clone_size: NA
v_call: TRBV4-2

cdr3_aa: CASSLGAPAYEQYF
cdr3_nt: TGTGCCAGCAGCTTAGGGGCCCCGGCCTACGAGCAGTACTTC
d_call: NA
cdr3_length: 14
j_call: TRBJ2-7
clone_size: NA
v_call: TRBV7-9

cdr3_aa: CASSIGGLGGYTF
cdr3_nt: TGTGCCAGTAGTATTGGCGGTTTAGGTGGCTACACCTTC
d_call: NA
cdr3_length: 13
j_call: TRBJ1-2
clone_size: NA
v_call: TRBV19

cdr3_aa: CASSLDRNYEQYF
cdr3_nt: TGTGCCAGCTCCCTTGACAGGAACTACGAGCAGTACTTC
d_call: NA
cdr3_length: 13
j_call: TRBJ2-7
clone_size: NA
v_call: TRBV18

cdr3_aa: CASSQEMGANTEAFF
cdr3_nt: TGTGCCAGCAGCCAAGAGATGGGGGCGAACACTGAAGCTTTCTTT
d_call: NA
cdr3_length: 15
j_call: TRBJ1-1
clone_size: NA
v_call: TRBV4-2